The rows below give T cell receptor beta chains drawn from one sample of a study of T cell responses to AZD1222 COVID-19 vaccine. TCRdb keeps only in-frame clones here, not all; method: immunoSEQ multiplex PCR. The data contain approximately 220,000 clones, 90% to 95% of them singletons. The sequencing used peripheral blood, collected on day 0 of MenACWY control vaccination. The receptors shown here come from an adult in good health. Each CDR3 is given without its conserved first and last residue.

j_call v_call cdr3_aa
TRBJ2-7 TRBV6-5 ASSPPGREVYEQY
TRBJ2-7 TRBV29-1 SVEGQNYEQY
TRBJ1-2 TRBV7-9 ASSFIRDGGYT
TRBJ1-2 TRBV2 ASTPGVYGYT
TRBJ1-5 TRBV6-5 ASSRSGGGQPQH
TRBJ1-2 TRBV6-5 ASSYSRALDYGYT
TRBJ2-5 TRBV6-5 ASSYSGLETQY
TRBJ2-3 TRBV6-1 ASSEISTHTQY
TRBJ2-7 TRBV4-2 ASSQVGTGPSYEQY
TRBJ2-7 TRBV11-3 ASSLGGINYEQY
TRBJ2-3 TRBV6-2/TRBV6-3 ASSYWSGGQPDTQY
TRBJ1-5 TRBV4-2 ASSQELLQGTSNQPQH
TRBJ2-3 TRBV5-1 ASSISPSTDTQY